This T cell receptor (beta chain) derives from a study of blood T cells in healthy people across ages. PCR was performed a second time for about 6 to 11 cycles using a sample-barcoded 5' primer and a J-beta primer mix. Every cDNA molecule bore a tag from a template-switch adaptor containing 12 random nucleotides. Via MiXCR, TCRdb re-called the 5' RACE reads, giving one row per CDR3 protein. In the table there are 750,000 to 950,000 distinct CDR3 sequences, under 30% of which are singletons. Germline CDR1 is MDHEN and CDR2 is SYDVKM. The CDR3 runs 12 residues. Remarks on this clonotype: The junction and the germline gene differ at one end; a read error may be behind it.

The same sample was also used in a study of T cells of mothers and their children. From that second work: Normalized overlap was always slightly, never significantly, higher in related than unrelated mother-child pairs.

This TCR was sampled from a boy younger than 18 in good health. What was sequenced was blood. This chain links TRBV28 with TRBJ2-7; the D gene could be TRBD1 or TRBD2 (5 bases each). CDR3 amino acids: CACSEGMREQYF. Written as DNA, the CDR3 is TGTGCCTGCAGTGAGGGGATGCGGGAGCAGTACTTC.